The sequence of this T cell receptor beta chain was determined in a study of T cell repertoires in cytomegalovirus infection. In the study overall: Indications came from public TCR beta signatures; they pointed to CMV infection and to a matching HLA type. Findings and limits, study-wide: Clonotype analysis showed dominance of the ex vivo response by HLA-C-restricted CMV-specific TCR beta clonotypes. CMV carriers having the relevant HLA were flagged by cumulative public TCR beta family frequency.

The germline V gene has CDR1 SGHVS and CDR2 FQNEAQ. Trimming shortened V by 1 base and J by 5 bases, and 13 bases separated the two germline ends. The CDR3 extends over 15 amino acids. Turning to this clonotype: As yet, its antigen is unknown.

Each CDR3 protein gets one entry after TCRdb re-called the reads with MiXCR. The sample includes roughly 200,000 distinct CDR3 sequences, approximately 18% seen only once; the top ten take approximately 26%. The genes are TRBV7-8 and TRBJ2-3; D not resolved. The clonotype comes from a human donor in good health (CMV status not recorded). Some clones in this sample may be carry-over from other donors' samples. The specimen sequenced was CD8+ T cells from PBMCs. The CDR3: CASSLGGRSVDTQYF. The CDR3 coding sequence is TGTGCCAGCAGCTTAGGTGGCAGGTCCGTAGATACGCAGTATTTT.